This entry concerns a single T cell receptor (beta chain). The source of the sample is a study of blood T cell repertoires in COVID-19. Trimming stripped 5 bases from V and 4 bases from J, with 14 bases between. Germline V CDR1 and CDR2: MNHEY, SVGAGI. CDR3 length equals 14 residues. Data came from immunoSEQ multiplex PCR; TCRdb stores just in-frame clones and leaves some out. This repertoire shows 130,000 or so clones, about 86% found once; its top ten account for about 2.6%. The chain recombines TRBV6-5 with TRBJ1-2; possibly TRBD1 for D (6 bases). The sequencing input was PBMCs or T cells enriched from blood (not recorded which). The origin of this receptor is a man aged 40-55 years with acute COVID-19. The CDR3 here is CASSPAGETYGYTF. The CDR3 nucleotides are TGTGCCAGCAGTCCGGCAGGGGAAACCTATGGCTACACCTTC.